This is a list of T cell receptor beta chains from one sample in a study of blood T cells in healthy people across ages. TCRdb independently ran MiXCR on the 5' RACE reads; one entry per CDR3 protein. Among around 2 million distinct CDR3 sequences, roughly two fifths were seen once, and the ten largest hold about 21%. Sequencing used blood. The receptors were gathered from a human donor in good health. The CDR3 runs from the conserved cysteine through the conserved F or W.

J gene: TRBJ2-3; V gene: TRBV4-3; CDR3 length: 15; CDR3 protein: CASSQGTGITDTQYF
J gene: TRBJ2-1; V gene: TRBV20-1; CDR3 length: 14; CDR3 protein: CSPYRDYSHNEQFF
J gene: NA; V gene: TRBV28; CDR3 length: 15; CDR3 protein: CASALPGLVIDEQYF
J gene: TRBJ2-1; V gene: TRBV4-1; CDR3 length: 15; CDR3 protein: CASSQEEGNLNEQFF
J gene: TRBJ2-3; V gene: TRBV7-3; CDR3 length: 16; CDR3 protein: CASSLRGSPSTDTQYF
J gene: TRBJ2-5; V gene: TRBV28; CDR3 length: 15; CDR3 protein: CASTPSADRAETQYF
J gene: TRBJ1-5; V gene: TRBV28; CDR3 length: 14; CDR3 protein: CASTYVRGNQPQHF
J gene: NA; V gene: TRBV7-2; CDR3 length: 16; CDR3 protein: CASSVRRAPLLAEQYF
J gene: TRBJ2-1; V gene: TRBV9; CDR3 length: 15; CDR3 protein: CASSVEGDNYNEQFF
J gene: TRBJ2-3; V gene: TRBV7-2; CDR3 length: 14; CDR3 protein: CASSSWVGTDTQYF
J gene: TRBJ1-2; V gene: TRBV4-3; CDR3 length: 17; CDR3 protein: CASSQGDGSRPNYGYTF
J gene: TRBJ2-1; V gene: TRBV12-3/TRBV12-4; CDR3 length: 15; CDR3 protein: CASSTTGQGSYEQFF
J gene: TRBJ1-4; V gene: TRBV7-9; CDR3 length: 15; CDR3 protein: CASSPVGTENEKLFF
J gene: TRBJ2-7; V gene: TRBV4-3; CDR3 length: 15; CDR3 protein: CASSQDWGGAYEQYF
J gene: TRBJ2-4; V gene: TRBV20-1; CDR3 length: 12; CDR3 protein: CSASHRGDIQYF
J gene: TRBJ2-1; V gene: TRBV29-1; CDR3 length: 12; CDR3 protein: CSVEEDLGKQFF
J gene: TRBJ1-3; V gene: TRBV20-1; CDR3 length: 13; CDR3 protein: CSARQGSGNTIYF
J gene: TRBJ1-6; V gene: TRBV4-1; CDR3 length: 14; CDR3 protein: CASSLNIYNSPLHF
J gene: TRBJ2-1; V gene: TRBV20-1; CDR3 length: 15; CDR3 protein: CSAGRGASSYNEQFF
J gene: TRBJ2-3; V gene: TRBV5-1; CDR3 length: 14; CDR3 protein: CASSFLGLTDTQYF
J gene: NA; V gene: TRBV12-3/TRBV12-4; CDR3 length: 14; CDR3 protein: CASTGTPAYNEQYF
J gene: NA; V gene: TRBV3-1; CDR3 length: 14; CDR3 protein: CASAQAGGVYEQYF
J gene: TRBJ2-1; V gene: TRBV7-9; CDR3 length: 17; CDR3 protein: CASSLVPGGRSYNEQFF
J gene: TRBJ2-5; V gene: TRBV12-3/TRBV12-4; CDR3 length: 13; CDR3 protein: CASSLGRRETQYF
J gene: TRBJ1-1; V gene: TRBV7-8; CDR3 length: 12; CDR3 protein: CASSFGTGGAFF
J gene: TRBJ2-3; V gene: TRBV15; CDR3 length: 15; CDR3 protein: CATSFAGGPTDTQYF
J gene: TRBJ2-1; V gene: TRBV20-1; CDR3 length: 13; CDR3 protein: CSTRGDSHNEQFF
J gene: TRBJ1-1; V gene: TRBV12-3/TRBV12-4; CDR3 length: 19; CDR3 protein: CASSPFGSWNRPMNTEAFF
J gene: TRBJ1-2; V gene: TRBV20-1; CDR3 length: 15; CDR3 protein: CSARTSKTGDYGYTF
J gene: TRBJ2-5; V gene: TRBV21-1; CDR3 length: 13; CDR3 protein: CASHLGAQETQYF
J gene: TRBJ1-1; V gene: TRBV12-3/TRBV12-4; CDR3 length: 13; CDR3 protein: CATMGQTHTEAFF
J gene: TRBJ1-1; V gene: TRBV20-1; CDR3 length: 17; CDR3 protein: CSAPVPRKGPLNTEAFF
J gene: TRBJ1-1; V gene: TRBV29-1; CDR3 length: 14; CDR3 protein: CSVNDRSRNTEAFF
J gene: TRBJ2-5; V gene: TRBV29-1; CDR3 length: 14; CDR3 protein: CSVQRERGMETRYF
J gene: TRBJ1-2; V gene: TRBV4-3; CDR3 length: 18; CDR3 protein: CASSQDPGPPRNGDGYTF
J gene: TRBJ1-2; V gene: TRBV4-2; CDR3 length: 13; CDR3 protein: CASSQGQRNGYTF
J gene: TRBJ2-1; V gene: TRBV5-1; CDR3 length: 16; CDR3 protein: CASSFPRTGEVYEQFF
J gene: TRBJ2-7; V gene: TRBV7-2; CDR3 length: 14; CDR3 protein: CASSLDSTTYEQYF
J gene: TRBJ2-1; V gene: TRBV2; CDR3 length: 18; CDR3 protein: CASRRDLAGGPGYNEQFF
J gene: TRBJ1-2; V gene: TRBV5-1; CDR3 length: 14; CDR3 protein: CASSVDREIFGYTF
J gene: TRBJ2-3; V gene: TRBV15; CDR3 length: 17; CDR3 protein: CATSTHPDATMTDTQYF
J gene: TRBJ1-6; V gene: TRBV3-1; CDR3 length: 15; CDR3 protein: CASSQFLSYNSPLHF
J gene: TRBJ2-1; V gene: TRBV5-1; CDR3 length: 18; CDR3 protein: CASSLVGTSGGRYNEQFF
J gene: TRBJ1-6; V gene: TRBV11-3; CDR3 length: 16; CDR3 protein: CASSGQDRNGDSPLHF
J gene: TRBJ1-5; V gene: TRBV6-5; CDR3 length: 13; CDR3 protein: CASSHTRGQPQHF
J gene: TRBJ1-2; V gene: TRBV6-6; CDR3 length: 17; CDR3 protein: CASSPPTGPTANYGYTF
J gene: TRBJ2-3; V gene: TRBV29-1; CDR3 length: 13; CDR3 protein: CSVVRLLTDTQYF
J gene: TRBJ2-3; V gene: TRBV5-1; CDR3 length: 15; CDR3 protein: CASSSLQGYTDTQYF
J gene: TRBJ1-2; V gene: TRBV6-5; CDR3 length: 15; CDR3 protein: CASSYQSTGYHGYTF
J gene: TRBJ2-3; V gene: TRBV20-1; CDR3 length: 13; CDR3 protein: CSPVPRGTDTQYF
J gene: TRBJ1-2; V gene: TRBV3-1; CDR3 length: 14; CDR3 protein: CASSQGRFEKGYTF
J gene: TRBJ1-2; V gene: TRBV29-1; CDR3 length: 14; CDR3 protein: CSVQDRLTKYGYTF
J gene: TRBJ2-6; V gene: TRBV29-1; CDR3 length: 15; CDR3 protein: CSVEEAAAGANVLTF